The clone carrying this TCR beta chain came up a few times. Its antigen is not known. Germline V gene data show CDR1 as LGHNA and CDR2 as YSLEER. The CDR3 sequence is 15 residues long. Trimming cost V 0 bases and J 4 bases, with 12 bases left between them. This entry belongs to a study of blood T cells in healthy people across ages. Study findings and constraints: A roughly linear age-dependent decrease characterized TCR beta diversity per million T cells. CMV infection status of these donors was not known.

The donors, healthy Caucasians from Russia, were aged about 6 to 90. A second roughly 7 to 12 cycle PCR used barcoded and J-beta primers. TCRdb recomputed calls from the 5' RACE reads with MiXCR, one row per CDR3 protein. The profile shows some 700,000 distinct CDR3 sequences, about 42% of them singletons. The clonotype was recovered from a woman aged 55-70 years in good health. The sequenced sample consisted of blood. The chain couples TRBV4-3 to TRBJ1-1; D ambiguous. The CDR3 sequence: CASSQELGGGTEAFF. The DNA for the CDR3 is TGCGCCAGCAGCCAAGAATTAGGAGGCGGCACTGAAGCTTTCTTT.